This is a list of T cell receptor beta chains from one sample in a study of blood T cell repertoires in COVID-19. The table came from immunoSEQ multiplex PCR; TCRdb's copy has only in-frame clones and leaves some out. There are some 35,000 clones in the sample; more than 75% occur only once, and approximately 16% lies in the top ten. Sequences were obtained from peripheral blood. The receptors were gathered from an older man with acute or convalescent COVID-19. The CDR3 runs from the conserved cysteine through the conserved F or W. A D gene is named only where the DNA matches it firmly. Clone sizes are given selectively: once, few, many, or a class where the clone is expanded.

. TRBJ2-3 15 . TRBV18 CASSPLEATTDTQYF TGTGCCAGCTCACCCTTAGAGGCAACCACAGATACGCAGTATTTT
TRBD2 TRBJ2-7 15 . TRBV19 CASSIGTSGSYEQYF TGTGCCAGTAGTATAGGGACTAGCGGATCCTACGAGCAGTACTTC
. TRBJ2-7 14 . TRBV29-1 CSVEKGHSSYEQYF TGCAGCGTGGAAAAGGGACATAGCTCCTACGAGCAGTACTTC
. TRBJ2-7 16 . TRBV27 CASSLLGSALSYEQYF TGTGCCAGCAGTCTCTTGGGCTCGGCCCTCTCCTACGAGCAGTACTTC
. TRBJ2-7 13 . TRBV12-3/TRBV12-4 CASSTPGTYEQYF TGTGCCAGCAGCACCCCGGGAACCTACGAGCAGTACTTC
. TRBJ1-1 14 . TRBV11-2 CASSLGDRRVVAFF TGTGCCAGCAGCTTAGGAGACAGGAGAGTAGTTGCTTTCTTT
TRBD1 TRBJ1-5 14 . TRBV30 CAWSLQGAGQPQHF TGTGCCTGGAGTTTACAGGGGGCAGGGCAGCCCCAGCATTTT
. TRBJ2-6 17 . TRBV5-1 CASSLMAGITGANVLTF TGCGCCAGCAGCTTGATGGCAGGGATAACTGGGGCCAACGTCCTGACTTTC
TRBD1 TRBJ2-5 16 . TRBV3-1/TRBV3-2 CASSQRTTGTGETQYF TGTGCCAGCAGCCAAAGAACTACCGGGACAGGAGAGACCCAGTACTTC
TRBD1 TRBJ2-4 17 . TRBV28 CASSPQQGRGAKNIQYF TGTGCCAGCAGCCCGCAACAGGGGCGAGGGGCCAAAAACATTCAGTACTTC
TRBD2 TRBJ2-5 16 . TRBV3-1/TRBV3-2 CASSAGDRTFQETQYF TGTGCCAGCAGCGCGGGGGATCGAACCTTCCAAGAGACCCAGTACTTC
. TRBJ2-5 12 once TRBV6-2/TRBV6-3 CASSWEQETQYF TGTGCCAGCAGTTGGGAGCAAGAGACCCAGTACTTC
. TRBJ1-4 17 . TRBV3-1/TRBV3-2 CASSSRGDSRRGVKLFF TGTGCCAGCAGCTCCCGGGGTGATTCGCGCAGGGGCGTAAAACTGTTTTTT
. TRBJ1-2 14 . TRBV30 CAWSLDSSNYGYTF TGTGCCTGGAGTTTGGACAGTTCTAACTATGGCTACACCTTC
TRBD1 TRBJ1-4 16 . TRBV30 CASPRGQGVTNEKLFF TGTGCCTCACCAAGAGGACAGGGGGTAACTAATGAAAAACTGTTTTTT
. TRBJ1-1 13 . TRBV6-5 CASWWRDGTEAFF TGTGCCAGCTGGTGGAGAGACGGCACTGAAGCTTTCTTT
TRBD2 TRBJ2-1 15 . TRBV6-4 CASRLTSGVNNEQFF TGTGCCAGCAGGTTAACTAGCGGGGTTAACAATGAGCAGTTCTTC
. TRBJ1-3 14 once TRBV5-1 CASSLAGEGNTIYF TGCGCCAGCAGCTTGGCCGGAGAAGGAAACACCATATATTTT
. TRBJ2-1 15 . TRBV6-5 CASSYPARGYNEQFF TGTGCCAGCAGTTACCCCGCCAGAGGCTACAATGAGCAGTTCTTC
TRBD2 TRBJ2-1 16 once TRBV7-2 CASSSVAGVGYNEQFF TGTGCCAGCAGCTCTGTAGCGGGAGTGGGTTACAATGAGCAGTTCTTC
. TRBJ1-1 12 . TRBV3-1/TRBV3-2 CASSQGAGGAFF TGTGCCAGCAGCCAAGGTGCGGGGGGAGCTTTCTTT
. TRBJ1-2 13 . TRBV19 CASLEVPYYGYTF TGTGCCAGTCTCGAGGTACCCTACTATGGCTACACCTTC
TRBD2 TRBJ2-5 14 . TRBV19 CASSSGGAGETQYF TGTGCCAGTAGTAGCGGGGGGGCCGGTGAGACCCAGTACTTC
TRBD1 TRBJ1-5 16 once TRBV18 CASSPQTDRGNQPQHF TGTGCCAGCTCACCGCAGACGGACAGGGGCAATCAGCCCCAGCATTTT
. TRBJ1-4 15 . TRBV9 CASSPRWAAGEKLFF TGTGCCAGCAGCCCTCGATGGGCGGCGGGAGAAAAACTGTTTTTT
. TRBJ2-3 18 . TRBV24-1 CATLAHRAGEGGTDTQYF TGTGCCACCTTGGCTCATAGGGCGGGAGAGGGGGGCACAGATACGCAGTATTTT
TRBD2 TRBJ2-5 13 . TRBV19 CASSMGLEATQYF TGTGCCAGTAGTATGGGACTAGAGGCGACCCAGTACTTC